The clone carrying this TCR beta chain was picked up one time. V was clipped by 6 bases and J by 3 bases; unmatched bases: 8. The CDR3 runs to 15 residues. CDR1 is LGHNA, CDR2 YSLEER, per germline. How the authors handled the data: Estimation of nucleated cell counts relied on the amplification of reference gene primers. Data came from immunoSEQ multiplex PCR; TCRdb stores just in-frame clones and leaves some out. V, J and clone size are taken as reported in that table, and D and trimming were inferred from the DNA itself. The table has 50,000 to 85,000 clones, just under 80% seen once; the top ten hold 9.7%. These data are taken from a study of blood T cell repertoires in COVID-19. Study details: Acute and convalescent COVID-19 samples came from the United States, Italy and Spain.

The V gene is TRBV4-3, the J gene TRBJ1-2; 9 bases map to TRBD1. The sequence was obtained from a human donor in a cohort sampled during active COVID-19. Sequencing was carried out using peripheral blood. CDR3 in amino acids: CASRPGQGSHYGYTF. CDR3 nucleotides: TGCGCCAGCAGACCTGGACAGGGGTCACACTATGGCTACACCTTC.